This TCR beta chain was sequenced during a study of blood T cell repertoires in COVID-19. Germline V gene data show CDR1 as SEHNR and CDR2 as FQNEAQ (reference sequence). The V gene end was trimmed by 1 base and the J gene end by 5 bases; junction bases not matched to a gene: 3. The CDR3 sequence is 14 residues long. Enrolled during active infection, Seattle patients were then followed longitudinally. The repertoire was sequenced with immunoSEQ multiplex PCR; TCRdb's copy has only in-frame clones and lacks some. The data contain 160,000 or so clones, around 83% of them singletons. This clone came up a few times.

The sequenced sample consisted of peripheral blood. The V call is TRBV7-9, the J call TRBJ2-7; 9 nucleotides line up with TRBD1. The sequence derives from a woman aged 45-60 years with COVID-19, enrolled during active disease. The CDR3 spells CASSLGDRVDEQYF. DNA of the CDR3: TGTGCCAGCAGCTTAGGGGACAGGGTCGACGAGCAGTACTTC.